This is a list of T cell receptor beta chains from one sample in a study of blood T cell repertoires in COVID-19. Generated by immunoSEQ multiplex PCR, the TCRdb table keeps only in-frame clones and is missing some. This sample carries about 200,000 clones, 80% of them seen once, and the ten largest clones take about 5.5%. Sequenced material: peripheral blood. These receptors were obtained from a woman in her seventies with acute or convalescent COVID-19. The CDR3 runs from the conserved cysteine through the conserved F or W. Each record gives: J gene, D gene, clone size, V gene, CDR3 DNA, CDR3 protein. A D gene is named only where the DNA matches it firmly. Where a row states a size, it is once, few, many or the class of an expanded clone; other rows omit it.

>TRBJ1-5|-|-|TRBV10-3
TGTGCCATCAGTGGCGAGTTCAATCAGCCCCAGCATTTT
CAISGEFNQPQHF
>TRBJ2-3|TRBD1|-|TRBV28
TGTGCCAGCACCCACTGGACAGGGGACGGCACAGATACGCAGTATTTT
CASTHWTGDGTDTQYF
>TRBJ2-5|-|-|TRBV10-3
TGTGCCATCAGTGAGTCGCTAGTTCAAGAGACCCAGTACTTC
CAISESLVQETQYF
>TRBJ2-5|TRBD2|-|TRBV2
TGTGCCAGCAGTGAAACGGGACTAGCGGGAGAGACCCAGTACTTC
CASSETGLAGETQYF
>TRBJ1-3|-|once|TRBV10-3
TGTGCCATCAGTGATTCCCGCACGGGGAATGGAAACACCATATATTTT
CAISDSRTGNGNTIYF
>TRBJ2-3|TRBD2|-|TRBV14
TGTGCCAGCAGCCCGCGGGAGGGCACAGATACGCAGTATTTT
CASSPREGTDTQYF
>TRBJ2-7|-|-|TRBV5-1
TGCGCCAGCAGTCCTTCCGGTCCGGGCTACGAGCAGTACTTC
CASSPSGPGYEQYF
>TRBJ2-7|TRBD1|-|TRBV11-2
TGTGCCAGCAGGTGGGACAGAACGACCGAGCAGTACTTC
CASRWDRTTEQYF
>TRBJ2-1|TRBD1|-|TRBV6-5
TGTGCCAGTACAGGGGTCAATGAGCAGTTCTTC
CASTGVNEQFF
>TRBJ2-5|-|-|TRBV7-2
TGTGCCAGCAGCTTGGCTAGGGAGACCCAGTACTTC
CASSLARETQYF
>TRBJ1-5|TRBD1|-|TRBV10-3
TGTGCCATCAGAGCCGGGACAGGCGTGAATCAGCCCCAGCATTTT
CAIRAGTGVNQPQHF
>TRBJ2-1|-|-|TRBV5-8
TGTGCCAGCAGCTTTATACCAAACAGGTCCTACAATGAGCAGTTCTTC
CASSFIPNRSYNEQFF
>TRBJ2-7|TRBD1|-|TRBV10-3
TGTGCCATCAGTGGAACGGGACAGACCCGAACCTACGAGCAGTACTTC
CAISGTGQTRTYEQYF
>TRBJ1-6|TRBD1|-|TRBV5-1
TGCGCCAGCAGCTTAAACAACAGGGGCTATAATTCACCCCTCCACTTT
CASSLNNRGYNSPLHF
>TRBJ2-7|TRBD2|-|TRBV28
TGTGCCAGCAGTTTAGGGCTAGCGGGATACGAGCAGTACTTC
CASSLGLAGYEQYF
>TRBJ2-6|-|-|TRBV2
TGTGCCAGCAGTGAAGTCCGGAGTGGCCCTGGGGCCAACGTCCTGACTTTC
CASSEVRSGPGANVLTF
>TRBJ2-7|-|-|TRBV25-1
TGTGCCAGCAGTTCTGTTCGCGGGCAGTACTTC
CASSSVRGQYF
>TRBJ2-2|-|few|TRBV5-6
TGTGCCAGCAGCGCCGGACTTGCGAACACCGGGGAGCTGTTTTTT
CASSAGLANTGELFF
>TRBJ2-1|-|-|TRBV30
TGTGCCTGGAGCACCGGGAGCACCAATGAGCAGTTCTTC
CAWSTGSTNEQFF
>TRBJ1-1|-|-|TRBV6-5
TGTGCCAGCAGAATGGGGGGAAGACCTGAAGCTTTCTTT
CASRMGGRPEAFF
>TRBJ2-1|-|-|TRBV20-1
TGCAGTGCGCCTCACTATGAAGAGCAGTTCTTC
CSAPHYEEQFF
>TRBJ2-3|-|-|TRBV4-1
TGCGCCAGCAGCCAAGATGGCGGGCGCACAGATACGCAGTATTTT
CASSQDGGRTDTQYF
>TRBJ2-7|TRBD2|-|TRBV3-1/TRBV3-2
TGTGCCAGCAGCCACAGCGGGAGAAACCCCCTCGAGCAGTACTTC
CASSHSGRNPLEQYF
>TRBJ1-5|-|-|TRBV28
TGTGCCAGCAGTTTCGGGGGTCAGCCCCAGCATTTT
CASSFGGQPQHF
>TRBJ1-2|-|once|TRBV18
TGTGCCAGCTCACCACTAGACCAGGACTATGGCTACACCTTC
CASSPLDQDYGYTF
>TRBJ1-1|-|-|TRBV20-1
TGCAGTGCTCTCAGGGGCACTGAAGCTTTCTTT
CSALRGTEAFF
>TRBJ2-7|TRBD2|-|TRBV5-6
TGTGCCAGCAGCTTGTTTGACGGGACTAGCGCCTACGAGCAGTACTTC
CASSLFDGTSAYEQYF
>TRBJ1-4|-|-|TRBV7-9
TGTGCCAGCAGCCTTGGACGGGAATATGAAAAACTGTTTTTT
CASSLGREYEKLFF
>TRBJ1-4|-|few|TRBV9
TGTGCCAGCAGCGTAGGAATCGGGGAAAAACTGTTTTTT
CASSVGIGEKLFF
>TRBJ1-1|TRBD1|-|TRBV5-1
TGCGCCAGCAGCCTCGGACAGGGGGGAATAACTGAAGCTTTCTTT
CASSLGQGGITEAFF
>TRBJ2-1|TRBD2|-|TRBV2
TGTGCCAGCAGAGGACTAGCGGGAGGGACCTACAATGAGCAGTTCTTC
CASRGLAGGTYNEQFF
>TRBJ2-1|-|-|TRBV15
TGTGCCACCAGTATCGGACAGCCGCCGCAGTTCTTC
CATSIGQPPQFF
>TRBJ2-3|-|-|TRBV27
TGTGCCAGCAGTTTAAGTACGGGGCTTGGGACTAGCACAGATACGCAGTATTTT
CASSLSTGLGTSTDTQYF
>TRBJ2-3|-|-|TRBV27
TGTGCCAGCAGTTTAGGGCCAGATACGCAGTATTTT
CASSLGPDTQYF
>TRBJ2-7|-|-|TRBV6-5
TGTGCCAGCAGTTACTCTTTCTGGGAGCCCTACGAGCAGTACTTC
CASSYSFWEPYEQYF
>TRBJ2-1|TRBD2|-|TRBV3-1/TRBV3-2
TGTGCCAGCAGCCAAGGTGGCAGCGGGGGTGAGCAGTTCTTC
CASSQGGSGGEQFF
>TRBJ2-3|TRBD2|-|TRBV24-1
TGTGCCACCAGTGACTGGGGACTAGCGGGAAGGTCTAGCACAGATACGCAGTATTTT
CATSDWGLAGRSSTDTQYF
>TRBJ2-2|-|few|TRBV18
TGTGCCAGCTCACCAAATTTGATCAGGGAAAGTCCCGGGGAGCTGTTTTTT
CASSPNLIRESPGELFF
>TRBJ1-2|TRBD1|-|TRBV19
TGTGCCAGTAGTGTTCCCCCGACAGGGGCAGGTAGAAATGGCTACACCTTC
CASSVPPTGAGRNGYTF
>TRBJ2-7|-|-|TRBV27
TGTGCCAGCAGGCCGCGGGACGAGCAGTACTTC
CASRPRDEQYF
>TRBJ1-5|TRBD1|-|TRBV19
TGTGCCAGTAGTAAACCGGGACAGGCGTGGGGTTACCAGCCCCAGCATTTT
CASSKPGQAWGYQPQHF
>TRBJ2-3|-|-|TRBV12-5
TGTGCTAGTGGTTCTAGCGCCACAGATACGCAGTATTTT
CASGSSATDTQYF
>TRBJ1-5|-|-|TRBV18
TGTGCCAGCTCAATTTCTACTAATCAGCCCCAGCATTTT
CASSISTNQPQHF
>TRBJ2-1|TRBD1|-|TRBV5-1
TGCGCCAGCAGCCTTAGACAGGGAGTTTCCAATGAGCAGTTCTTC
CASSLRQGVSNEQFF
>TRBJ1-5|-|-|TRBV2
TGTGCCAGCAGCGTACAGGGACCCAATCAGCCCCAGCATTTT
CASSVQGPNQPQHF
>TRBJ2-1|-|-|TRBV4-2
TGTGCCAGCAGCCTCTACCGGGACGGGGGCAATGAGCAGTTCTTC
CASSLYRDGGNEQFF
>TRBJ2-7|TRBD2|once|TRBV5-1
TGCGCCAGCAGCTTACTAGCGGGAGTGTTGTACGAGCAGTACTTC
CASSLLAGVLYEQYF
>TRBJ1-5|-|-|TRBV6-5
TGTGCCAGCAGTTCTTATGGGGCAGTTAACAATCAGCCCCAGCATTTT
CASSSYGAVNNQPQHF
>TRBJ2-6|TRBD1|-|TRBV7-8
TGTGCCAGCAGCTTAGACAGGGGGCAGCCTGGGGCCAACGTCCTGACTTTC
CASSLDRGQPGANVLTF
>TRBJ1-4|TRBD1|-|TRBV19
TGTGCCAGTAGCGATCACCCGGGACAGGGGGAAAAACTGTTTTTT
CASSDHPGQGEKLFF
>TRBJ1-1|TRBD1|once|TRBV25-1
TGTGCCAGCAGTTTGACAGGGAGCGGTGAAGCTTTCTTT
CASSLTGSGEAFF
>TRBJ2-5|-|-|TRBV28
TGTGCCAGTCGCCGGGACACTCTCCCGGAGACCCAGTACTTC
CASRRDTLPETQYF
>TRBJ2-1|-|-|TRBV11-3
TGTGCCAGCAGCTTGGCAGGGGACAATGAGCAGTTCTTC
CASSLAGDNEQFF
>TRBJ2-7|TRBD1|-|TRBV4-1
TGCGCCAGCAGCCAAGATCGGCTGAACACGGGACAGGGTTCCTACGAGCAGTACTTC
CASSQDRLNTGQGSYEQYF
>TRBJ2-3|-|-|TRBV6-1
TGTGCCAGCAGTGATCACCGGGACTCGCCGATCACAGATACGCAGTATTTT
CASSDHRDSPITDTQYF